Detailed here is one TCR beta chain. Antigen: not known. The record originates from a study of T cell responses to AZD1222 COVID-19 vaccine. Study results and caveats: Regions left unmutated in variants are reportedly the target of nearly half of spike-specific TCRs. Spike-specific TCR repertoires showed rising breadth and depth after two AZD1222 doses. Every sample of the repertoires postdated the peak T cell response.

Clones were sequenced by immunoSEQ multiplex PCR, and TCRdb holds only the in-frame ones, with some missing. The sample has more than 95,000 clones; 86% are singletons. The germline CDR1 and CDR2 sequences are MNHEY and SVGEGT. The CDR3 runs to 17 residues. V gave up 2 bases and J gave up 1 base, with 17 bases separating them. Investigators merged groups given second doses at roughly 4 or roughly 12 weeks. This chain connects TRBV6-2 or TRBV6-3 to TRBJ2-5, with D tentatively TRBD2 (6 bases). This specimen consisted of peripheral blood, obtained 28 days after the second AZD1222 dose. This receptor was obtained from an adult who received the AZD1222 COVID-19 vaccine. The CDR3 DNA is TGTGCCAGCAGTTACCCTCGGGGCGGAGCGGGCCAAGAGACCCAGTACTTC. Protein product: CASSYPRGGAGQETQYF.